What follows are 9 T cell receptor beta chains derived from one specimen sequenced in a study of cytomegalovirus exposure and HLA in healthy donors. The primer mix had 60 Vbeta and 13 Jbeta primers. Some clones are missing from TCRdb's copy, which holds only in-frame ones; the method was immunoSEQ multiplex PCR. Among around 200,000 clones listed, around 83% were seen once. The material sequenced was PBMCs. The receptor source for this set is a woman aged 18 to 35 in good health and CMV-seronegative.

This clone appeared a single time. V and J are TRBV18 and TRBJ1-2; D not certain. The ends were cut back, 0 bases at V and 0 bases at J, with 5 bases in the middle. CDR3 size: 14 residues. CDR1 and CDR2 (germline): KGHSH, LQKENI. This CDR3 is CASSPPETNYGYTF. DNA for the CDR3: TGTGCCAGCTCACCACCTGAGACTAACTATGGCTACACCTTC.

The chain has TRBV10-3 and TRBJ2-3; unclear D gene. The germline CDR1 and CDR2 sequences are ENHRY and SYGVKD. This CDR3 contains 11 residues. The V gene lost 3 bases and the J gene lost 5 bases, with 3 bases spanning the gap. In DNA, the CDR3 is TGTGCCATCAGTGATATAGATACGCAGTATTTT. Amino acid sequence: CAISDIDTQYF.

Only a few counts were recorded for this clone. The chain couples TRBV19 to TRBJ1-5; perhaps TRBD1 as D (5 bases). Germline CDR1 and CDR2: LNHDA and SQIVND (reference sequence). The ends were cut back, 0 bases at V and 1 base at J, with 16 bases in the middle. This CDR3 region has 18 residues. Here the CDR3 reads CASSIDPPTAVSNQPQHF. The CDR3 bases are TGTGCCAGTAGTATAGATCCCCCGACAGCAGTGAGCAATCAGCCCCAGCATTTT.

The chain recombines TRBV6-4 with TRBJ2-3; tentatively, D is TRBD2 (6 bases). The CDR3 is 15 residues long. The germline CDR1 and CDR2 sequences are MRHNA and SNTAGT. V gave up 3 bases and J gave up 0 bases, with 10 bases separating them. The CDR3 loop is CASSDSGDSTDTQYF. CDR3 in DNA: TGTGCCAGCAGTGATAGCGGCGATAGCACAGATACGCAGTATTTT.

This chain uses TRBV19 with TRBJ2-1; D is perhaps TRBD2 (5 bases). The CDR3 is 18 residues long. Trimming stripped 4 bases from V and 7 bases from J, with 26 bases between. Germline V lookup: CDR1 LNHDA, CDR2 SQIVND (reference sequence). In DNA form, the CDR3 reads TGTGCCAGTAGTAGACCGTCAGAGTCGTGGCTGCCGGGGAATGAGCAGTTCTTC. Translated: CASSRPSESWLPGNEQFF.

The rearrangement uses TRBV4-2 and TRBJ2-3; maybe TRBD2 (6 bases). This CDR3 has 17 amino acids. The germline V gene encodes CDR1 LGHNA and CDR2 YNFKEQ. The V end lost 0 bases, the J end lost 2 bases, and 15 bases lay between the germline ends. Here the CDR3 reads CASSQDQGSGTTDTQYF. The CDR3 bases are TGTGCCAGCAGCCAAGATCAGGGTAGCGGAACCACAGATACGCAGTATTTT.

The gene calls are TRBV29-1 and TRBJ1-2; D remains unclear. This CDR3 contains 14 residues. Germline lookup yields CDR1 SQVTM and CDR2 ANQGSEA. V gave up 7 bases and J gave up 8 bases, with 23 bases separating them. The CDR3 nucleotides are TGCAGCGCCTTCATCGGAGGTTCCCAGCGGGGCTACACCTTC. This sequence encodes CSAFIGGSQRGYTF.

This clone was found a few times. V gene TRBV14 combines with J gene TRBJ2-7; 7 bases line up with TRBD2. The length of the CDR3 is 14 residues. Germline assignment: CDR1 SGHDN and CDR2 FVKESK. The J segment lost 2 bases and the V segment lost 5 bases, leaving 6 bases of the junction unmatched. DNA for the CDR3: TGTGCCAGCAGCAATGGACTAGGCCCCTACGAGCAGTACTTC. This sequence encodes CASSNGLGPYEQYF.

This rearrangement joins TRBV15 to TRBJ2-1, with TRBD2 matching over 7 bases. This CDR3 is 14 amino acids long. Germline-derived CDR1 and CDR2 are LNHNV and YYDKDF (reference sequence). The V segment lost 4 bases and the J segment 2 bases; nucleotides outside the gene matches: 2. The CDR3 region is CATSTGTTYNEQFF. In nucleotides, the CDR3 is TGTGCCACCAGCACAGGGACTACCTACAATGAGCAGTTCTTC.